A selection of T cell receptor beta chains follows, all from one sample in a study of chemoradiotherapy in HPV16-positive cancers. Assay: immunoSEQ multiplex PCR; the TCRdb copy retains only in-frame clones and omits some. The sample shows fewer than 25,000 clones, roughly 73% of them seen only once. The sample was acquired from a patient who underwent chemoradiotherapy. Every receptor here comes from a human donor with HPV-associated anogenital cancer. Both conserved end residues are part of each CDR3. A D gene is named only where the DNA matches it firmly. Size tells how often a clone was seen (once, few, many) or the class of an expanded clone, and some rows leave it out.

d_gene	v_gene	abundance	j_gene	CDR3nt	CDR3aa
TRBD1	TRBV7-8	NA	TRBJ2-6	TGTGCCAGCAGCCCACGACAGGGGTGGTCTGGGGCCAACGTCCTGACTTTC	CASSPRQGWSGANVLTF
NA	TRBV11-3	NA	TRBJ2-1	TGTGCCAGCAGCTTAGGGGGCGGAACTTACAATGAGCAGTTCTTC	CASSLGGGTYNEQFF
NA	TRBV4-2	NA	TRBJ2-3	TGTGCCAGCAGCCCAGGGGTCCGAGATACGCAGTATTTT	CASSPGVRDTQYF
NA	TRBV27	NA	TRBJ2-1	TGTGCCAGCAGTACCCGCGGCGATGAGCAGTTCTTC	CASSTRGDEQFF
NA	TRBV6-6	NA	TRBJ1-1	TGTGCCAGCAGTGTCCCTGGGAACACTGAAGCTTTCTTT	CASSVPGNTEAFF
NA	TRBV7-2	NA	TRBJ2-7	TGTGCCAGCAGCCCTCATAGCAGAGTTCCCTACGAGCAGTACTTC	CASSPHSRVPYEQYF
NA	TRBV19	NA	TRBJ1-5	TGTGCCAGTAGTACCGGTATGGGTCAGCCCCAGCATTTT	CASSTGMGQPQHF
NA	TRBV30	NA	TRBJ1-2	TGTGCCTGGAGTGTATCGGGGTTTTATGGCTACACCTTC	CAWSVSGFYGYTF
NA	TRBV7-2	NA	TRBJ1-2	TGTGCCAGCAGCCGGGACATAAACTATGGCTACACCTTC	CASSRDINYGYTF
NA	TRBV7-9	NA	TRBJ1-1	TGTGCCAGCAGCTCCCGACGAGGAGGGGCGACGGAAAAAGCTTTCTTT	CASSSRRGGATEKAFF
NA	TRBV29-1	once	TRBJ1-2	TGCAGCGTTGAATCCTCGACAGTTGGGCTTGGTGGCTACACCTTC	CSVESSTVGLGGYTF
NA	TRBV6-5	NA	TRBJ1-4	TGTGCCAGCAGTTATGGCAGATATAATGAAAAACTGTTTTTT	CASSYGRYNEKLFF
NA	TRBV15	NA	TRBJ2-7	TGTGCCACCAGCAACCTAAACTCAGTTACTAGCCTCCACGAGCAGTACTTC	CATSNLNSVTSLHEQYF
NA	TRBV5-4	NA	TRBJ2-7	TGTGCCAGCAGCTCGATAGAGAGCCCCTACGAGCAGTACTTC	CASSSIESPYEQYF
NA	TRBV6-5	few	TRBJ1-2	TGTGCCAGCAGTTACGCCGGAAACTATGGCTACACCTTC	CASSYAGNYGYTF
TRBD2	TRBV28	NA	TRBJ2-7	TGTGCCAGCAGGCGTAGCGGGGGGCCTTCCTACGAGCAGTACTTC	CASRRSGGPSYEQYF
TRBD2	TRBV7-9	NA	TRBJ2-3	TGTGCCAGCAGGAGAACTAGCGGGAGGGCCACAGATACGCAGTATTTT	CASRRTSGRATDTQYF
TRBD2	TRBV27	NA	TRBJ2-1	TGTGCCAGCAGTTCCCCGGGACTAGCGAATGAGCAGTTCTTC	CASSSPGLANEQFF
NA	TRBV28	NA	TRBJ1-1	TGTGCCAGCAGTTTCCTCGGGAGGAGGACTGAAGCTTTCTTT	CASSFLGRRTEAFF
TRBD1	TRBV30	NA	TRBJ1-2	TGTGCCTGGAGTGTACCCGGGACAGCGTATGGCTACACCTTC	CAWSVPGTAYGYTF
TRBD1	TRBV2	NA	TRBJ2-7	TGTGCCAGCAGTTTTGAGACTTTACCGGGACAGAGTTACGAGCAGTACTTC	CASSFETLPGQSYEQYF
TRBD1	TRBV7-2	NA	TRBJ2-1	TGTGCCAGCAGCTGGGGACAGGGGTCTAATGAGCAGTTCTTC	CASSWGQGSNEQFF
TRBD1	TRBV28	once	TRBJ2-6	TGTGCCAGCAGGCGACAGGGGGCGTTTGGGGCCAACGTCCTGACTTTC	CASRRQGAFGANVLTF
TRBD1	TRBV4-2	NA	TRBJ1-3	TGTGCCAGCAGCCAAGATCAAGGGGGCCCTGGAAACACCATATATTTT	CASSQDQGGPGNTIYF
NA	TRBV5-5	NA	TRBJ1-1	TGTGCCAGCAGCAGGGACGGCCTGGAGACTGAAGCTTTCTTT	CASSRDGLETEAFF
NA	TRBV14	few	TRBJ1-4	TGTGCCAGCAGCCAAGTATCCGGGCGGGGAGAAAAACTGTTTTTT	CASSQVSGRGEKLFF
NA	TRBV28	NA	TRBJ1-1	TGTGCCAGCAAGGCAGATATGAACACTGAAGCTTTCTTT	CASKADMNTEAFF
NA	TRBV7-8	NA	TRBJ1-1	TGTGCCAGCAGCCCCAGAACAGGGTGGGAAACTGAAGCTTTCTTT	CASSPRTGWETEAFF
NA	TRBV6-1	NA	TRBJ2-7	TGTGCCAGCAGCGAAAGTGGGCCAACAACGGCGTACTTC	CASSESGPTTAYF
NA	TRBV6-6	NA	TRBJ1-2	TGTGCCAGCAGTTACTCTTCGGGGGCAGATGGCTACACCTTC	CASSYSSGADGYTF
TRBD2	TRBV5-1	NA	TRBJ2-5	TGCGCCAGCAGCTTTAGCGGGGGGGCAGAGACCCAGTACTTC	CASSFSGGAETQYF
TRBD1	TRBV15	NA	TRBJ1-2	TGTGCCACCAGCAGAGAGGATCACAGGGGCTATGGCTACACCTTC	CATSREDHRGYGYTF
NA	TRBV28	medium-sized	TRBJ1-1	TGTGCCAGCAGTTTCTCCGTGTCGAACACTGAAGCTTTCTTT	CASSFSVSNTEAFF
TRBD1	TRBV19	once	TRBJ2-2	TGTGCCAGTAGCTCACAGGGGTCAGTCACCGGGGAGCTGTTTTTT	CASSSQGSVTGELFF
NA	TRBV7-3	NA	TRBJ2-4	TGTGCCAGCAGCCCGGAGGGCAGGGGGGCCAAAAACATTCAGTACTTC	CASSPEGRGAKNIQYF
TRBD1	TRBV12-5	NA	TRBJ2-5	TGTGCTAGTGGCTGGGACAGAGAAGAGACCCAGTACTTC	CASGWDREETQYF
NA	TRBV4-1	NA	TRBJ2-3	TGCGCCAGCAGCCAAGTCAGGCAGGGAGCCGATACGCAGTATTTT	CASSQVRQGADTQYF
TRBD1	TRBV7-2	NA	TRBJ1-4	TGTGCCAGCAGCTTAGGACAGGGATATGAAAAACTGTTTTTT	CASSLGQGYEKLFF
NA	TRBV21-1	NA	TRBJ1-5	TGTGCCAGCAGCAATTTTCGCCGTCTGGGACGCAATCAGCCCCAGCATTTT	CASSNFRRLGRNQPQHF
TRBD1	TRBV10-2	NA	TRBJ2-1	TGCGCCAGCAGTGAGGGGACAGGGGGCTGGAATGAGCAGTTCTTC	CASSEGTGGWNEQFF
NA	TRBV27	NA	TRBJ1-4	TGTGCCAGCACCACCGCAAGGGGCGCCTCAGCTAATGAAAAACTGTTTTTT	CASTTARGASANEKLFF
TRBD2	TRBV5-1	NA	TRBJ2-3	TGCGCCAGCAGCCCTCGGACTAGCGGGACAGATACGCAGTATTTT	CASSPRTSGTDTQYF
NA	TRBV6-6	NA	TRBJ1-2	TGTGCCAGCAGTTCCCCCGCCGGGAGCTACACCTTC	CASSSPAGSYTF
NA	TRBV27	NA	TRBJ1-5	TGTGCCAGCACCCCGAGGGCAGGGGTACAGCCCCAGCATTTT	CASTPRAGVQPQHF